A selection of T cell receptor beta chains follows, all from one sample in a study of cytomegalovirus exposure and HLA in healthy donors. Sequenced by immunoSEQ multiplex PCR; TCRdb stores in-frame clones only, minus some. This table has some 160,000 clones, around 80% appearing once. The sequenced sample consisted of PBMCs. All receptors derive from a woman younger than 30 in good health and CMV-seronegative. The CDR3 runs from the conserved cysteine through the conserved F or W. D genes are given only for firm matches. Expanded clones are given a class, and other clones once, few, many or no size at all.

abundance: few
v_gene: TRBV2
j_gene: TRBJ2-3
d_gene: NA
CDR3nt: TGTGCCAGCAGTGAATGGTCGAGCTCAGATACGCAGTATTTT
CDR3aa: CASSEWSSSDTQYF

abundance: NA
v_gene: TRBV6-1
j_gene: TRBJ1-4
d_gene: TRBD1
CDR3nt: TGTGCCAGCAGTGGACAGGGGGCGCCGGGTGAAAAACTGTTTTTT
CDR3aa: CASSGQGAPGEKLFF

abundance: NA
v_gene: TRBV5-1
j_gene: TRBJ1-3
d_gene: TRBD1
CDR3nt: TGCGCCAGCAGCCGAAAGACAGGGGTACTTACTGGAAACACCATATATTTT
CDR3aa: CASSRKTGVLTGNTIYF

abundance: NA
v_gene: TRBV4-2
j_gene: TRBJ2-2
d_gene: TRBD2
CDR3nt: TGTGCCAGCAGCTTGGCGGGGGATCACACCGGGGAGCTGTTTTTT
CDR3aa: CASSLAGDHTGELFF

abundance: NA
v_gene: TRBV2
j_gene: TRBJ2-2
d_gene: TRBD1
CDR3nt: TGTGCCAGCAGGCCAGGACAGGGGAACACCGGGGAGCTGTTTTTT
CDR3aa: CASRPGQGNTGELFF

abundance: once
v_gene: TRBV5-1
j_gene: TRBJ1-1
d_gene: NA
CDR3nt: TGCGCCAGCAGATCCGGGAACACTGAAGCTTTCTTT
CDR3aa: CASRSGNTEAFF

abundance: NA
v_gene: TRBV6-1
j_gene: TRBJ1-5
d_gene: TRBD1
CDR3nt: TGTGCCAGCAGTGAACTGACAGGGGGCCATCAGCCCCAGCATTTT
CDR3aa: CASSELTGGHQPQHF

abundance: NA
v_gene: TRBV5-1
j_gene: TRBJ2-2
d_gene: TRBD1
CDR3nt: TGCGCCAGCAGGGACACGGGACAGGGAAACACCGGGGAGCTGTTTTTT
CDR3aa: CASRDTGQGNTGELFF

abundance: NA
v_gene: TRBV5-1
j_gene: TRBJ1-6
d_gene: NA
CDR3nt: TGCGCCAGCAGCTTGGCGTCCTTGAGGGACATCAATTCACCCCTCCACTTT
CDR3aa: CASSLASLRDINSPLHF

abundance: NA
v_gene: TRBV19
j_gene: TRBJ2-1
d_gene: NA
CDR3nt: TGTGCCAGTAGTACTACCCGGCAGGGGAGGCAGTTCTTC
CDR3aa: CASSTTRQGRQFF

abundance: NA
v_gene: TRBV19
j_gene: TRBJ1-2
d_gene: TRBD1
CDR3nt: TGTGCCAGTAACGACAGGGGATATAACTATGGCTACACCTTC
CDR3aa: CASNDRGYNYGYTF

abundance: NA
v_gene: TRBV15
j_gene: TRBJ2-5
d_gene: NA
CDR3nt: TGTGCCACCAGAAGCTTTGGGCGCCAAGAGACCCAGTACTTC
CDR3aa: CATRSFGRQETQYF

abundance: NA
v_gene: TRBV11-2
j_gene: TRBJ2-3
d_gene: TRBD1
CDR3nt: TGTGCCAGCAGCTTCCGGGACAGGGGCACAGATACGCAGTATTTT
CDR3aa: CASSFRDRGTDTQYF

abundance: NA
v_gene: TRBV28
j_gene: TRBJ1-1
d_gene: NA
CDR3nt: TGTGCCAGCAGTTTACTTGGAGTGGCGAACACTGAAGCTTTCTTT
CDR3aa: CASSLLGVANTEAFF

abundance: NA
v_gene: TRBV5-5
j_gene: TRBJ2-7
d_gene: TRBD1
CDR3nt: TGTGCCAGCAGCTTGGCGGGACAGAGAACCTACGAGCAGTACTTC
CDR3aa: CASSLAGQRTYEQYF

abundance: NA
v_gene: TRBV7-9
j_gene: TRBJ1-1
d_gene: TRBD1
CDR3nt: TGTGCCAGCAGCGGTAAGACAGGGGGCACTGAAGCTTTCTTT
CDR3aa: CASSGKTGGTEAFF

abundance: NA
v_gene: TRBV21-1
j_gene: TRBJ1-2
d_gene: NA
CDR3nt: TGTGCCAGCCCCCTGGCGGAGGAAAGCAACTATGGCTACACCTTC
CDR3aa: CASPLAEESNYGYTF

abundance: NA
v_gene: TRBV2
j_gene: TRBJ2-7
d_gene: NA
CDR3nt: TGTGCCAGCAGGACGACAGGCTCCTACGAGCAGTACTTC
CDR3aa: CASRTTGSYEQYF

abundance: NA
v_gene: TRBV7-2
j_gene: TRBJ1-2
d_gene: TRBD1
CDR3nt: TGTGCCAGCAGCTTAGTTGGGACAGAATCTCGGGGCTACACCTTC
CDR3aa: CASSLVGTESRGYTF

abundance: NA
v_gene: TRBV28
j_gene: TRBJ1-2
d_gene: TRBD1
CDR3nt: TGTGCCAGCAGTGGTACCGGGACAGGGGGTGGCTACACCTTC
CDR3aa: CASSGTGTGGGYTF

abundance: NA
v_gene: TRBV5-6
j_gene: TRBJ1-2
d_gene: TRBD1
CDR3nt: TGTGCCAGCAGCTTCGCTACAGGGGTCGGCTACACCTTC
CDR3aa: CASSFATGVGYTF

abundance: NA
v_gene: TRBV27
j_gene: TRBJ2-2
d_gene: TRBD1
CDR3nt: TGTGCCAGCAGCCGTAAACAGGGGGCCTTTGACACCGGGGAGCTGTTTTTT
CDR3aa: CASSRKQGAFDTGELFF

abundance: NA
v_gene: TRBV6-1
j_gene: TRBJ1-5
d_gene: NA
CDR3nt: TGTGCCAGCACGACAGTGAACAATCAGCCCCAGCATTTT
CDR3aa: CASTTVNNQPQHF

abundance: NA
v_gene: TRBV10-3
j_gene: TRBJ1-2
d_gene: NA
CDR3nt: TGTGCCATCAGTGAGTCGACAATACCCTATGGCTACACCTTC
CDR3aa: CAISESTIPYGYTF

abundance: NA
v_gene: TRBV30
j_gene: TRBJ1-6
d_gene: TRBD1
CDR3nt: TGTGCCTGGAGTCTAGGGGACAGCTCTAATTCACCCCTCCACTTT
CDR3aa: CAWSLGDSSNSPLHF

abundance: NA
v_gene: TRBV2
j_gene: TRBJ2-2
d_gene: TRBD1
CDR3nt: TGTGCCAGCAGTGTGGGACAGGGGAGGGGTACCGGGGAGCTGTTTTTT
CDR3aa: CASSVGQGRGTGELFF

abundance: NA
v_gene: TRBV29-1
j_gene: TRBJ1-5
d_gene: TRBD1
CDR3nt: TGCAGCGTGGCCGGGACAGGGGGAAATCAGCCCCAGCATTTT
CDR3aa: CSVAGTGGNQPQHF

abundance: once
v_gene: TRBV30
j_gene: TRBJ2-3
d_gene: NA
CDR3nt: TGTGCCTGGAGTGTACTATGGGGGGGCTCCACAGATACGCAGTATTTT
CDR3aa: CAWSVLWGGSTDTQYF

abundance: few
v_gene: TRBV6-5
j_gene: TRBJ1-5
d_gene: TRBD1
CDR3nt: TGTGCCAGCAATCCGACAGGGAGCAATCAGCCCCAGCATTTT
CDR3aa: CASNPTGSNQPQHF

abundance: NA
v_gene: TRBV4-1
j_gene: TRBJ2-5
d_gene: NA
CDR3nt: TGCGCCAGCAGACAGACAGGTCAAGAGACCCAGTACTTC
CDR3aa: CASRQTGQETQYF

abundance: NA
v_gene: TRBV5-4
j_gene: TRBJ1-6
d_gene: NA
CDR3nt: TGTGCCAGCAGCTTGAACAGGGCTTCGAATTCACCCCTCCACTTT
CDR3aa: CASSLNRASNSPLHF

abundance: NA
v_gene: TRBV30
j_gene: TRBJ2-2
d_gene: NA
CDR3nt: TGTGCCTGGAGCGGCGGGGTATCGAATGCCGGGGAGCTGTTTTTT
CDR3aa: CAWSGGVSNAGELFF

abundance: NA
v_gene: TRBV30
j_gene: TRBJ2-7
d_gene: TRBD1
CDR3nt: TGTGCCTGGAGCAGACAGGGAACCTACGAGCAGTACTTC
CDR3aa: CAWSRQGTYEQYF

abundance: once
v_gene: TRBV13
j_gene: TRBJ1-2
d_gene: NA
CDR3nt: TGTGCCAGCAGCCCAGGGGATTATAATGGCTACACCTTC
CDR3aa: CASSPGDYNGYTF

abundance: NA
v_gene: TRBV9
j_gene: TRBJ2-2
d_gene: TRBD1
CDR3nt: TGTGCCAGCAGCATCCGGGACAGGGGGACAGGCCCGAACACCGGGGAGCTGTTTTTT
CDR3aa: CASSIRDRGTGPNTGELFF

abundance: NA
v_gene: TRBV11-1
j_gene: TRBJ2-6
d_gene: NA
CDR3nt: TGTGCCAGCAACATACTCGGGGGCTCTGGGGCCAACGTCCTGACTTTC
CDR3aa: CASNILGGSGANVLTF

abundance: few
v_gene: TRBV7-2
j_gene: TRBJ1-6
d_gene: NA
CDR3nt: TGTGCCAGCAGCTCTCTACCTTCACCCCTCCACTTT
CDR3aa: CASSSLPSPLHF

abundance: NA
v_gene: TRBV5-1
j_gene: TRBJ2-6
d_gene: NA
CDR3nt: TGCGCCAGCAGCTTCGCGGTGGGACATAACTCTGGGGCCAACGTCCTGACTTTC
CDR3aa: CASSFAVGHNSGANVLTF

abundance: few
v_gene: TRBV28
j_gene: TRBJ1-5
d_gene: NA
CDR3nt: TGTGCCAGCGCTCCAGGTAGGAATCAGCCCCAGCATTTT
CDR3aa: CASAPGRNQPQHF

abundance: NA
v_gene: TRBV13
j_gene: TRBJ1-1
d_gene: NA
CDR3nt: TGTGCCAGCAGTCGGAGGGACCGCCGCGCTGAAGCTTTCTTT
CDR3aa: CASSRRDRRAEAFF

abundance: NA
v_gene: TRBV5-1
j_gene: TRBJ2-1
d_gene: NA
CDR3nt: TGCGCCAGCAGCTTGGGAGGGGGGGGAGGAGATGAGCAGTTCTTC
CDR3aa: CASSLGGGGGDEQFF

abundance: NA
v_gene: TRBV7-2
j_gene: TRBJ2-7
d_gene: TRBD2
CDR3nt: TGTGCCAGCAGCTCCCCGGGACTAGTGTACGAGCAGTACTTC
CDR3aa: CASSSPGLVYEQYF

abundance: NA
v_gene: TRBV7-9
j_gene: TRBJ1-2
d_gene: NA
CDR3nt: TGTTCCAGCAGCTTATCTCCTTCACGAGCTAACTATGGCTACACCTTC
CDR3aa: CSSSLSPSRANYGYTF

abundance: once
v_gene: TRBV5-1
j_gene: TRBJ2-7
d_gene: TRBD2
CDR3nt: TGCGCCAGCAGCTTGGCTGGCGGAGCGGGGGCCTACGAGCAGTACTTC
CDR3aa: CASSLAGGAGAYEQYF

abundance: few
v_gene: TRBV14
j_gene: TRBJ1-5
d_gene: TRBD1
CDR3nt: TGTGCCAGCAGCCGCGACAGGGGACAGCCCCAGCATTTT
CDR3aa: CASSRDRGQPQHF

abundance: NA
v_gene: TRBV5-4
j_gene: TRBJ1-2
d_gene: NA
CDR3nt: TGTGCCAGCAGCTTCGGGGGGAGCCCGGTCTATGGCTACACCTTC
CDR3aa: CASSFGGSPVYGYTF

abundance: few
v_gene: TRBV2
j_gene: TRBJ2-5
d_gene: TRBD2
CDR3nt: TGTGCCAGCAGTACCCAGATCCAGCGGGGGGGGGACCAGACCCAGTACTTC
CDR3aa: CASSTQIQRGGDQTQYF

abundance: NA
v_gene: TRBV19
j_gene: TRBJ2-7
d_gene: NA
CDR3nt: TGTGCCAGTAGTACCGTGGGGGGATACGAGCAGTACTTC
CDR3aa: CASSTVGGYEQYF

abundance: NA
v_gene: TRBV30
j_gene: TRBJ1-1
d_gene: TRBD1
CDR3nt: TGTGCCTGGAATCCACAGGGGGTAGGTAGGACTGAAGCTTTCTTT
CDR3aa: CAWNPQGVGRTEAFF

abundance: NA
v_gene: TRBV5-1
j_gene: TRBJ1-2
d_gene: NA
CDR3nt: TGCGCCAGCAGCCGGGTTGGTAATGACTATGGCTACACCTTC
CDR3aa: CASSRVGNDYGYTF

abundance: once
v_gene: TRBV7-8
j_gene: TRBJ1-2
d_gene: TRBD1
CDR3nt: TGTGCCAGCAGCTTGATATTAGGGGGACAGGGGGCATGGGATGGCTACACCTTC
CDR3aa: CASSLILGGQGAWDGYTF

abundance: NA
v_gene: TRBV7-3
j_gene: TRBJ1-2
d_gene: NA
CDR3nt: TGTGCCAGCAGCCCACAAGCCGCCGGGAACACAGCCTATGGCTACACCTTC
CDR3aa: CASSPQAAGNTAYGYTF

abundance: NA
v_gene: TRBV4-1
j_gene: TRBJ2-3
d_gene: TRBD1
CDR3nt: TGCGCCAGCAGCCGACAACCGGGACAGGGGACAGATACGCAGTATTTT
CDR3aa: CASSRQPGQGTDTQYF

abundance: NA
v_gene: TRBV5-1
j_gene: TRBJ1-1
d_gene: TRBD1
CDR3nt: TGCGCCAGCAGCTTGGTGGACAGGCCCTCCTCGGGAGCTTTCTTT
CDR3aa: CASSLVDRPSSGAFF

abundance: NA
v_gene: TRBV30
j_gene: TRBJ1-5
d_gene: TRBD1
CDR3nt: TGTGCCTGGAGTATAAGGACAGGTAGCAATCAGCCCCAGCATTTT
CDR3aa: CAWSIRTGSNQPQHF

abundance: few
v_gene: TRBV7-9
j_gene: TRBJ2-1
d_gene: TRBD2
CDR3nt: TGTGCCAGCAGCTTGGGGGGGACGGTTTCACGGTACAATGAGCAGTTCTTC
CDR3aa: CASSLGGTVSRYNEQFF

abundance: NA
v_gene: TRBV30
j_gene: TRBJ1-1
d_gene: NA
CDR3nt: TGTGCCTGGAATATTGAGGTCTCTGAAGCTTTCTTT
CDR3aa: CAWNIEVSEAFF

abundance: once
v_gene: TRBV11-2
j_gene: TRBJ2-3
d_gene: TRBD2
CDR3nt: TGTGCCAGCAGCTTAGATCGACTAGCGCGGAGAGATACGCAGTATTTT
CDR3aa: CASSLDRLARRDTQYF

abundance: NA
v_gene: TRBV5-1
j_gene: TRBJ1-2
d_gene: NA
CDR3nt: TGCGCCAGCAGCCGGGAGCGGGTTGATGGCTACACCTTC
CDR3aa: CASSRERVDGYTF

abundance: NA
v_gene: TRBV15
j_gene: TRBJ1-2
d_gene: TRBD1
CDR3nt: TGTGCCACCAGCAGAGATGGATACAGGGGGGGGCGCGGCTACACCTTC
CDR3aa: CATSRDGYRGGRGYTF